Below, one TCR beta chain is given with its context. Its matching antigen is unknown. The data originate from a study of graft-versus-host responses after intestinal transplantation. Study results and caveats: Recipient marrow held GvH clones, some first seen in ileum or blood. Elevated graft-versus-host to host-versus-graft clonal ratios in allografts were recorded for patients with graft-donor T cell macrochimerism. Early post-transplant HvG declines showed an association with peak circulating GvH clone levels.

Some clones are missing from TCRdb's copy, which holds only in-frame ones; the method was immunoSEQ multiplex PCR. The profile shows some 50,000 clones, approximately 84% of them singletons. Germline CDR1 is MNHNY and CDR2 is SVGAGI (reference sequence). This CDR3 has 13 residues. Between the trimmed V and J ends, which lost 1 base and 6 bases, there was a span of 9 bases. Source: unstimulated CD4+ T cells sorted from spleen or lymph node cells, taken before transplant. This rearrangement joins TRBV6-6 to TRBJ1-2, with D possibly matching TRBD1 (5 bases). The clonotype was recovered from a human donor who was the organ donor for an intestinal transplant. The CDR3 coding sequence is TGTGCCAGCAGTTACTACGGGGCCCATGGCTACACCTTC. Encoded protein: CASSYYGAHGYTF.